These 4 T cell receptor beta chains share one sample of origin, sequenced in a study of beta chain features in type 1 diabetes. The antigens of these receptors remain unknown. Study observations and caveats: Significant though moderate, a shortening of TCRB CDR3s appeared in all four CD4+ subsets of Type 1 diabetes patients.

Expressed TCRB transcripts were sequenced, since all the RNA that had been isolated was reverse transcribed. Sequencing was performed with immunoSEQ multiplex PCR; in TCRdb, only in-frame clones are kept and a portion is missing. The sample consists of 240,000 or so clones, roughly 22% of them appearing once. The specimen was naive CD4+ T cells from blood. The receptors derive from a woman in her 40s with type 1 diabetes.

Regarding this clone: Other DNA variants within this sample encode the same CDR3. The gene calls are TRBV5-4 and TRBJ2-3; tentative D call: TRBD2 (6 bases). Trimming removed 0 bases from V and 0 bases from J, with 8 bases in between. CDR1 and CDR2 from the germline V gene are SGHNT and YYREEE (reference sequence). This CDR3 is 15 amino acids long. The CDR3 DNA is TGTGCCAGCAGCTTGGGGGGACTCAGCACAGATACGCAGTATTTT. Its translation: CASSLGGLSTDTQYF. The full variable domain, completed using reference TRBV5-4 and TRBJ2-3, is ETGVTQSPTHLIKTRGQQVTLRCSSQSGHNTVSWYQQALGQGPQFIFQYYREEENGRGNFPPRFSGLQFPNYSSELNVNALELDDSALYLCASSLGGLSTDTQYFGPGTRLTVL.

The J gene is TRBJ1-2, the V gene TRBV30; D unresolved. CDR3 length: 11 residues. The germline gives CDR1 GTSNPN, CDR2 SVGIG (reference sequence). Trimming shortened V by 2 bases and J by 7 bases, and 8 bases separated the two germline ends. The CDR3 DNA sequence: TGTGCCTGGAGTAGGGAGACTGGCTACACCTTC. It translates to CAWSRETGYTF.

The rearrangement joins TRBV30 to TRBJ2-2, with a weak D call TRBD2 (5 bases). Germline-derived CDR1 and CDR2 are GTSNPN and SVGIG (reference sequence). The CDR3 has 16 amino acids. Trimming took off 5 bases at V and 2 bases at J, with 18 bases between the two ends. The CDR3 sequence: CAWSNPWESNTGELFF. DNA of the CDR3: TGTGCCTGGTCCAACCCTTGGGAGAGTAACACCGGGGAGCTGTTTTTT.

The V gene is TRBV5-1, the J gene TRBJ1-2, with D tentatively TRBD1 (5 bases). V was pared by 5 bases and J by 7 bases, with 21 bases between. CDR3 length: 15 amino acids. The germline V gene has CDR1 SGHRS and CDR2 YFSETQ. The CDR3 sequence is CASSGAGERRSGYTF. Written as DNA, the CDR3 is TGCGCCAGCAGTGGAGCGGGGGAAAGGAGAAGTGGCTACACCTTC.